The 8 T cell receptor beta chains in this list originate from one sample, sequenced in a study of T cell repertoires and HLA-DP antigens. The method was immunoSEQ multiplex PCR; TCRdb's version includes in-frame clones alone and lacks a portion of them. The top ten hold around 0.25% of the sample, which has approximately 110,000 clones, 92% seen once. Antigens for these TCRs are unknown. Source material: CD4+ T cells from PBMCs. These receptors originate from a woman aged 18 to 35 in good health and CMV-seronegative.

This sequence joins TRBV2 and TRBJ2-7; 7 bases match TRBD2. The ends lost 5 bases at V and 3 bases at J; junction bases unmatched: 13. Germline V lookup: CDR1 SNHLY, CDR2 FYNNEI. The CDR3 sequence is 16 residues long. CDR3 nucleotide sequence: TGTGCCAGCAGTCGCCCCCGGACTAGTATCGTCTACGAGCAGTACGTC. Amino acids: CASSRPRTSIVYEQYV.

This clone was detected a few times. V is TRBV27 and J is TRBJ2-3; TRBD2 aligns across 12 bases. The V gene's germline CDR1 is MNHEY and CDR2 SMNVEV (reference sequence). The CDR3 runs 18 residues. The ends lost 0 bases at V and 5 bases at J; junction bases unmatched: 9. DNA of the CDR3: TGTGCCAGCAGTTTATCGCGGACTAGCGGGGCCCGGGGAGATACGCAGTATTTT. It specifies CASSLSRTSGARGDTQYF.

V gene TRBV5-4 combines with J gene TRBJ1-4; TRBD1 aligns across 8 bases. V was pared by 4 bases and J by 6 bases, with 8 bases of the junction left unmatched. The CDR3 has 15 residues. CDR1 is SGHNT, CDR2 YYREEE, per germline (reference sequence). CDR3 loop: CASSRSDRAYEKLFF. CDR3 sequence (DNA): TGTGCCAGCAGCCGCTCGGACAGGGCGTATGAAAAACTGTTTTTT.

The rearrangement uses TRBV28 and TRBJ1-5; 10 bases align to TRBD1. CDR1 is MDHEN and CDR2 is SYDVKM in the germline V gene. V lost 0 bases, J lost 2 bases, and 4 bases stayed unmatched. The CDR3 runs 17 residues. CDR3 DNA sequence: TGTGCCAGCAGTTTATGGGACAGGGGGAATGGCAATCAGCCCCAGCATTTT. This gives the protein CASSLWDRGNGNQPQHF.

This clone was seen a handful of times. V gene TRBV7-2 combines with J gene TRBJ1-2; D gene ambiguous. Germline-derived CDR1 and CDR2 are SGHTA and FQGNSA. The CDR3 extends over 14 amino acids. Between the trimmed V and J ends, which lost 3 bases and 2 bases, there was a span of 10 bases. The CDR3 nucleotides are TGTGCCAGCAGCTTCGCTTGGCAGAACTATGGCTACACCTTC. Encoded protein: CASSFAWQNYGYTF.

The chain has TRBV5-4 and TRBJ1-4; D unclear. Deletions cut 1 base from V and 5 bases from J, with 9 bases between. Germline V gene sequence: CDR1 SGHNT, CDR2 YYREEE (reference sequence). The CDR3 has 14 residues. The DNA of the CDR3 is TGTGCCAGCAGCTTGCGGTCTGACAATGAAAAACTGTTTTTT. It codes for CASSLRSDNEKLFF. The full variable domain, rest sourced from reference TRBV5-4 and TRBJ1-4, is ETGVTQSPTHLIKTRGQQVTLRCSSQSGHNTVSWYQQALGQGPQFIFQYYREEENGRGNFPPRFSGLQFPNYSSELNVNALELDDSALYLCASSLRSDNEKLFFGSGTQLSVL.

V gene TRBV5-5 combines with J gene TRBJ1-5; TRBD1 agrees at 9 bases. The CDR3 consists of 19 residues. V lost 0 bases, J lost 3 bases, and 13 bases stayed unmatched. Germline CDR1 and CDR2: SGHKS and YYEKEE (reference sequence). The chain's CDR3 is CASSLGGQGQRPDNQPQHF. The CDR3 region has the DNA TGTGCCAGCAGCTTGGGCGGACAGGGGCAACGACCAGACAATCAGCCCCAGCATTTT.

The chain joins TRBV7-2 to TRBJ2-2; perhaps TRBD1 as D (7 bases). CDR1 and CDR2 from the germline V gene are SGHTA and FQGNSA. V dropped 5 bases and J dropped 4 bases, with 14 bases sitting between them. This CDR3 has 15 residues. CDR3 protein: CASSPRQGGTGELFF. The CDR3 DNA is TGTGCCAGCAGCCCTAGGCAGGGGGGCACCGGGGAGCTGTTTTTT.